These 32 T cell receptor beta chains were all obtained from the same sample, sequenced in a study of CD8+CD57+ T cells in acquired aplastic anemia (dated by TCRdb to 2017 to 2018). Sequencing used an Illumina HiSeq 2000. TCR beta VDJ combination and CDR3 sequence profiling used genomic DNA as the template. In TCRdb, the public reads were trimmed at Q25 with fastp and aligned with MiXCR, with productive beta chains retained. Under each unique CDR3 protein, matching rows form one entry showing the most common genes and DNA. The sample table records 150,000 to 200,000 distinct CDR3 sequences; under 55% of these occur just once. Jointly, the top ten make up approximately 2.9% of the sample. Material for sequencing was sorted CD4+, CD8+, or CD8+CD57+ T cells (not recorded which) from PBMCs. The origin of the receptors is a human donor in good health.

As for this clonotype: One end of the junction varies from germline; a read error may be responsible. The CDR3 DNA sequence: TGTGCTAGCAGCTTGGGCAGTTTAGAGACCCAGTACTTC. Protein: CASSLGSLETQYF. The chain carries TRBV7-7 and TRBJ2-5; no reliable D call. The CDR3 covers 13 residues. Germline V gene lookup returns CDR1 SSHAT and CDR2 FNYEAQ (reference sequence).

The chain combines TRBV29-1 with TRBJ2-7, with 8 bases identical to TRBD2. The CDR3 is 12 residues long. The V segment lost 6 bases and the J segment 1 base; nucleotides outside the gene matches: 2. Germline V lookup: CDR1 SQVTM, CDR2 ANQGSEA. CDR3 amino acids: CSVLAASYEQYF. The CDR3, as DNA: TGCAGCGTACTAGCGGCTTCCTACGAGCAGTACTTC.

This clonotype was detected only once. A single base separates this from a much larger clone, so it may be a read error. The V gene is TRBV5-1, the J gene TRBJ2-5; 10 bases match TRBD2. The CDR3 totals 16 residues. V lost 4 bases and J lost 10; bases outside the gene matches: 16. Per the germline V gene, CDR1 is SGHRS and CDR2 is YFSETQ. The DNA of the CDR3 is TGCGCCAGCAGCCCGGCCGGGACTAGCGCCCGGGGGGACCAGTACTTC. Encoded protein: CASSPAGTSARGDQYF.

There are many counts of this clonotype. V gene TRBV5-5 combines with J gene TRBJ2-6, with D hard to call. Trimming cost V 5 bases and J 4 bases, with 13 bases left between them. The CDR3 runs to 15 residues. Looked up from germline, CDR1 is SGHKS and CDR2 is YYEKEE (reference sequence). CDR3 in DNA: TGTGCCAGCAGTTTAGTGGGTGGAGGGGCCAACGTCCTGACTTTC. Translating gives CASSLVGGGANVLTF.

This clonotype was counted at least ten times. The chain joins TRBV5-5 to TRBJ1-2; TRBD1 is a possible D gene (5 bases). The V and J ends lost 2 bases and 0 bases respectively, with 14 bases between them. CDR1 is SGHKS and CDR2 is YYEKEE in the germline V gene (reference sequence). The CDR3 totals 16 residues. This CDR3 is CASSFVLGGSNYGYTF. For the CDR3, the DNA is TGTGCCAGCAGCTTCGTCTTGGGGGGATCTAACTATGGCTACACCTTC.

This sequence joins TRBV19 and TRBJ2-5; D not resolved. The CDR3 is made up of 13 amino acids. V shed 3 bases and J shed 2 bases, with 7 bases lying between them. Germline-derived CDR1 and CDR2 are LNHDA and SQIVND (reference sequence). The chain's CDR3 is CASSIRQQETQYF. As DNA, the CDR3 is TGTGCCAGTAGTATCAGGCAGCAAGAGACCCAGTACTTC.

The chain couples TRBV20-1 to TRBJ1-2; D unclear. CDR3 length: 13 amino acids. V was cut by 0 bases and J by 2 bases, with 7 bases left in between. Germline loops: CDR1 DFQATT, CDR2 SNEGSKA (reference sequence). The CDR3 spells CSAREGGNYGYTF. The CDR3 nucleotides read TGCAGTGCTAGAGAAGGAGGAAACTATGGCTACACCTTC.

This clonotype is a singleton in its sample. The chain recombines TRBV19 with TRBJ2-1; 10 nucleotides agree with TRBD1. The CDR3 is made up of 13 amino acids. The V segment lost 6 bases and the J segment 10 bases; nucleotides outside the gene matches: 6. Germline values: CDR1 LNHDA, CDR2 SQIVND (reference sequence). For the CDR3, the DNA is TGTGCCAGTAGATTGACAGGGGGCAGAGAGCAGTTCTTC. Translation gives CASRLTGGREQFF.

Note on this clonotype: A much larger clone sits a single nucleotide away, making a read error possible. V is TRBV20-1 and J is TRBJ2-1; 10 positions match TRBD2. The CDR3 totals 14 residues. Germline V CDR1 and CDR2: DFQATT, SNEGSKA (reference sequence). For the CDR3, the DNA is TGCAGTGCACCTATAGCGGGAGGAGGCTATGAGCAGCTCTTC. Its translation: CSAPIAGGGYEQLF.

The rearrangement links TRBV9 to TRBJ1-6, with 7 bases identical to TRBD1. The length of the CDR3 is 15 residues. Germline trimming cut 3 bases from V and 5 bases from J; bases unmatched to any gene: 5. Germline CDR1 and CDR2: SGDLS and YYNGEE. The CDR3 region has the DNA TGTGCCAGCAGCGCCGGGACAGTGAATAATTCACCCCTCCACTTT. The encoded protein is CASSAGTVNNSPLHF.

This clonotype was observed at least ten times. The chain combines TRBV24-1 with TRBJ2-2; 7 nucleotides agree with TRBD1. Germline-derived CDR1 and CDR2 are KGHDR and SFDVKD. V lost 3 bases to trimming and J lost 4 bases; unmatched junction nucleotides: 4. This CDR3 is 15 amino acids long. As DNA, the CDR3 is TGTGCCACCAGTGATCCGGGACAGCCCACCGGGGAGCTGTTTTTT. This sequence encodes CATSDPGQPTGELFF.

This clonotype was detected many times. The gene calls are TRBV6-1 and TRBJ2-7; 9 bases align to TRBD1. The CDR3 runs to 15 residues. J was trimmed by 4 bases and V by 4 bases; bases with no gene match: 8. The germline CDR1 and CDR2 sequences are MNHNS and SASEGT. CDR3 coding DNA: TGTGCCAGCAGTGCTGGACAGGGGAGATCATACGAGCAGTACTTC. Translating it yields CASSAGQGRSYEQYF.

The chain has TRBV11-2 and TRBJ2-1, with 9 bases matching TRBD2. Germline V gives CDR1 SGHAT, CDR2 FQNNGV. V shed 1 base and J 6 bases; nucleotides not matched to a gene: 10. CDR3 length: 17 amino acids. The CDR3 DNA is TGTGCCAGCAGCTTAGGCCGGGTAGCGGGAGTCTCCAATGAGCAGTTCTTC. It yields the protein CASSLGRVAGVSNEQFF.

The chain employs TRBV12-3 or TRBV12-4 and TRBJ2-7, with TRBD2 identical over 11 bases. V trimming: 4 bases; J trimming: 0 bases; junction bases outside the gene matches: 2. The CDR3 contains 15 residues. CDR3 residues: CASSYGLAGSYEQYF. The DNA of the CDR3 is TGTGCCAGCAGTTACGGACTAGCGGGCTCCTACGAGCAGTACTTC.

J is TRBJ1-1 and V is TRBV25-1, with 12 bases identical to TRBD1. This CDR3 contains 14 residues. With 7 bases clipped from V and 4 bases from J, the junction kept 4 bases outside the gene matches. The germline CDR1 and CDR2 sequences are MGHDK and SYGVNS. CDR3 sequence reads: CASKGQGAFTEAFF. The CDR3 coding sequence is TGTGCCAGCAAGGGACAGGGGGCATTCACTGAAGCTTTCTTT.

This sequence joins TRBV2 and TRBJ2-3, with D possibly TRBD2 on 7 matching bases. The CDR3 sequence is 13 residues long. The germline gives CDR1 SNHLY, CDR2 FYNNEI. V lost 8 bases and J lost 5, with 14 bases in between. CDR3 protein: CASRRGAVDTQYF. CDR3 coding DNA: TGTGCCAGCCGTCGGGGGGCGGTAGATACGCAGTATTTT.

This clonotype was counted between two and nine times. The DNA for the CDR3 is TGCGCCAGCAGGATGAACACCGGGGAGCTGTTTTTT. Residues: CASRMNTGELFF. The chain joins TRBV10-1 to TRBJ2-2; no reliable D call. V was cut by 6 bases and J by 1 base, with 3 bases left in between. The germline CDR1 and CDR2 sequences are WNHNN and SYGVQD (reference sequence). CDR3 length: 12 residues.

At least ten counts were recorded for this clonotype. The chain is built from TRBV6-5 and TRBJ2-2, with 10 bases fitting TRBD2. V shed 2 bases and J 1 base; nucleotides not matched to a gene: 1. The CDR3 extends over 16 amino acids. Per germline, CDR1 MNHEY and CDR2 SVGAGI. In DNA, the CDR3 is TGTGCCAGCAGTTACAGCGGGAGGGGGAACACCGGGGAGCTGTTTTTT. It encodes CASSYSGRGNTGELFF.

This clonotype was seen many times. The genes are TRBV5-5 and TRBJ2-3; D ambiguous. V lost 4 bases, J lost 3 bases, and 3 bases lay in between. Germline V lookup: CDR1 SGHKS, CDR2 YYEKEE (reference sequence). The CDR3 has 11 amino acids. Written as DNA, the CDR3 is TGTGCCAGCAGCATGACAGATACGCAGTATTTT. Its translation is CASSMTDTQYF.

The CDR3 region is CASSIRRSNSPLHF. Written as DNA, the CDR3 is TGTGCCAGCAGCATACGGAGGTCCAATTCACCCCTCCACTTT. The chain employs TRBV7-2 and TRBJ1-6; D remains ambiguous. The CDR3 covers 14 residues. The ends were cut back, 5 bases at V and 7 bases at J, with 12 bases in the middle. CDR1 and CDR2 (germline): SGHTA, FQGNSA.

For the CDR3, the DNA is TGCGCCAGCGCCGGGACAGGGAGCTACGAGCAGTACTTC. This codes for CASAGTGSYEQYF. The chain carries TRBV5-1 and TRBJ2-7; 9 bases align to TRBD1. Looked up from germline, CDR1 is SGHRS and CDR2 is YFSETQ. The length of the CDR3 is 13 residues. V trimming: 7 bases; J trimming: 3 bases; junction bases outside the gene matches: 5. The full variable domain, with the rest looked up from reference TRBV5-1 and TRBJ2-7, is KAGVTQTPRYLIKTRGQQVTLSCSPISGHRSVSWYQQTPGQGLQFLFEYFSETQRNKGNFPGRFSGRQFSNSRSEMNVSTLELGDSALYLCASAGTGSYEQYFGPGTRLTVT.

V gene TRBV24-1 combines with J gene TRBJ2-1, with D possibly being TRBD1 (7 bases). The CDR3 sequence is 13 residues long. CDR1 KGHDR and CDR2 SFDVKD come from the germline V gene. Trimming took off 9 bases at V and 8 bases at J, with 16 bases between the two ends. CDR3: CATGRRGPYEQFF. The CDR3, as DNA: TGTGCCACCGGGCGGAGGGGGCCCTATGAGCAGTTCTTC.

Turning to this clonotype: A much larger clone lies one base from this, so it may be a read error. The chain employs TRBV4-3 and TRBJ1-1; D possibly corresponds to TRBD1 (6 bases). The CDR3 spans 15 residues. Germline lookup yields CDR1 LGHNA and CDR2 YSLEER. The CDR3 loop reads CASSQARVGDTEASF. The CDR3 DNA is TGCGCCAGCAGCCAAGCGAGGGTAGGGGACACTGAAGCTTCCTTT.

The chain has TRBV20-1 and TRBJ2-2; D not certain. The CDR3 consists of 8 residues. Germline assignment: CDR1 DFQATT and CDR2 SNEGSKA (reference sequence). V was pared by 7 bases and J by 10 bases, with 4 bases between. The CDR3, as DNA: TGCAGTGGGACGGAGCTGTTTTTT. Translation: CSGTELFF.

The sample holds a few counts of this clonotype. The CDR3 DNA is TGTGCCAGCTCACTACAGGGACGGGACACTGAAGCTTTCTTT. Its translation: CASSLQGRDTEAFF. This chain uses TRBV18 with TRBJ1-1; TRBD1 might be the D (6 bases). Germline CDR1 is KGHSH and CDR2 is LQKENI. The CDR3 has 14 amino acids. The V gene lost 4 bases and the J gene lost 3 bases, with 12 bases spanning the gap.

At least ten counts were recorded for this clonotype. The chain joins TRBV5-1 to TRBJ1-1; 8 nucleotides agree with TRBD1. V was pared by 4 bases and J by 4 bases, with 12 bases of the junction left unmatched. From germline, CDR1 is SGHRS and CDR2 YFSETQ. CDR3 size: 16 residues. The CDR3 sequence is CASSRHSLDRGTEAFF. CDR3 nucleotide sequence: TGCGCCAGCAGCCGACACTCATTAGACAGGGGCACTGAAGCTTTCTTT.

This clonotype was counted many times. V usage is TRBV5-6 and J usage is TRBJ1-6; D unclear. Between the trimmed V and J ends, which lost 4 bases and 13 bases, there was a span of 15 bases. Germline loops: CDR1 SGHDT, CDR2 YYEEEE. The CDR3 has 13 residues. As DNA, the CDR3 is TGTGCCAGCAGCCAGCCGTCGGTTGAGCCCCTCCACTTT. This gives the protein CASSQPSVEPLHF.

This clonotype was counted many times. The chain joins TRBV20-1 to TRBJ2-6; 8 bases line up with TRBD2. The CDR3 runs to 13 residues. Germline V gives CDR1 DFQATT, CDR2 SNEGSKA (reference sequence). Losses at the gene ends were 6 bases for V and 3 bases for J; bases not matched to a gene: 1. The CDR3 nucleotides read TGCAGTGCCGGGAGGGGTGGGGCCAACGTCCTGACTTTC. Encoded protein: CSAGRGGANVLTF.

This chain uses TRBV6-5 with TRBJ1-6, with 7 positions matching TRBD1. V trimming: 2 bases; J trimming: 15 bases; junction bases outside the gene matches: 19. The CDR3 extends over 17 amino acids. The germline V gene encodes CDR1 MNHEY and CDR2 SVGAGI. CDR3 DNA: TGTGCCAGCAGTTACGGGGGACAGTTGGACATCGGTTTACTCCTCCACTTT. Encoded protein: CASSYGGQLDIGLLLHF.

The genes are TRBV4-1 and TRBJ1-5; D uncertain. This CDR3 spans 14 amino acids. The germline V gene encodes CDR1 MGHRA and CDR2 YSYEKL. Between the trimmed V and J ends, which lost 2 bases and 6 bases, there was a span of 11 bases. The CDR3, as DNA: TGCGCCAGCAGCCAAACGGATATTAGTCAGCCCCAGCATTTT. This sequence encodes CASSQTDISQPQHF.

This clonotype was found many times. The genes are TRBV7-2 and TRBJ2-1; 8 nucleotides line up with TRBD2. The V gene end was trimmed by 5 bases and the J gene end by 7 bases; junction bases not matched to a gene: 10. The germline V gene encodes CDR1 SGHTA and CDR2 FQGNSA. The CDR3 runs to 15 residues. The CDR3 region has the DNA TGTGCCAGCAGCCCGGCTAGCGGGTTTGGGAATGAGCAGTTCTTC. Amino acids: CASSPASGFGNEQFF.

The table lists this clonotype with a few counts. In nucleotides, the CDR3 is TGTGCCAGTAGTATTAGGGCGGGGCTTAATGAGCAGTTCTTC. It yields the protein CASSIRAGLNEQFF. The V and J genes are TRBV19 and TRBJ2-1, with D perhaps TRBD2 (6 bases). The CDR3 is 14 amino acids. V was clipped by 3 bases and J by 7 bases, with 13 bases between them. Germline lookup yields CDR1 LNHDA and CDR2 SQIVND (reference sequence).